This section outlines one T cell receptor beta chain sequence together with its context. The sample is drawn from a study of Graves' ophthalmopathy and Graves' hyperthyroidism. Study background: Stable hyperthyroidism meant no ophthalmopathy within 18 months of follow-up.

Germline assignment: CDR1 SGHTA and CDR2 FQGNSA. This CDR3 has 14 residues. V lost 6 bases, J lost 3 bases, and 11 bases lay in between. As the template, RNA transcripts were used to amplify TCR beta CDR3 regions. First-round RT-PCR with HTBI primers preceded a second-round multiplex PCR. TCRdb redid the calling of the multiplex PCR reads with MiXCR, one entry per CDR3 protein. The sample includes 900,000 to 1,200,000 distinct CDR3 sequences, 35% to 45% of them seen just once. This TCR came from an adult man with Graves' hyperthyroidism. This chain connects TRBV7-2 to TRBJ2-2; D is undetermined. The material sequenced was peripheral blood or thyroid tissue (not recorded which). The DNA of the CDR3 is TGTGCCAGCAGTACTGATTGGTACACCGGGGAGCTGTTTTTT. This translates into CASSTDWYTGELFF.